This entry lists 20 T cell receptor beta chains sequenced from one sample in a study of T cells in Graves' hyperthyroidism and ophthalmopathy. What was amplified from RNA transcripts were TCR beta CDR3 regions. The HTBI primer set was used in a first-round RT-PCR of the TCR CDR3. TCRdb passed the multiplex PCR reads through MiXCR, listing each CDR3 protein once. The table shows some 490,000 distinct CDR3 sequences, with 22% occurring only once. The sample was blood. Receptors were obtained from a woman between 65 and 79 years old with Graves' ophthalmopathy.

The chain is built from TRBV5-6 and TRBJ2-1; no clear D gene. V was cut by 0 bases and J by 5 bases, with 18 bases left in between. The CDR3 sequence is 17 residues long. CDR1 is SGHDT, CDR2 YYEEEE, per germline. The CDR3 sequence: CASSLAGTTFRNNEQFF. The CDR3 DNA sequence: TGTGCCAGCAGCTTGGCCGGTACCACATTCAGAAACAATGAGCAGTTCTTC.

The chain recombines TRBV5-4 with TRBJ2-1; maybe TRBD2 (5 bases). Trimming took off 7 bases at V and 6 bases at J, with 14 bases between the two ends. Looked up from germline, CDR1 is SGHNT and CDR2 is YYREEE (reference sequence). The CDR3 runs 13 residues. The CDR3 spells CASEGGLSNEQFF. DNA for the CDR3: TGTGCCAGCGAGGGTGGTCTGAGCAATGAGCAGTTCTTC.

In its sample, this clonotype was seen a few times. The rearrangement joins TRBV6-1 to TRBJ2-7, with D possibly called TRBD1 or TRBD2 (5 bases each). The CDR3 spans 14 residues. The germline CDR1 and CDR2 sequences are MNHNS and SASEGT. Trimming pared 3 bases from V and 6 bases from J, leaving 15 bases between. This CDR3 is CASSDRGPSVEQYF. CDR3 sequence (DNA): TGTGCCAGCAGTGATAGGGGACCGTCGGTCGAGCAGTACTTC.

The chain uses TRBV14 and TRBJ1-4, with unresolved D. This CDR3 contains 17 residues. Germline V CDR1 and CDR2: SGHDN, FVKESK. V lost 0 bases and J 1 base, leaving 12 bases between the germline ends. This CDR3 reads CASSQDQGRRTNEKLFF. CDR3 DNA: TGTGCCAGCAGCCAAGACCAAGGACGGCGAACTAATGAAAAACTGTTTTTT.

The sample holds a few counts of this clonotype. The chain's CDR3 is CATSDVETQYF. CDR3 bases: TGTGCCACCAGTGACGTAGAGACCCAGTACTTC. The rearrangement joins TRBV24-1 to TRBJ2-5; D remains unclear. The V end lost 4 bases, the J end lost 4 bases, and 3 bases lay between the germline ends. The CDR3 totals 11 residues. Looked up from germline, CDR1 is KGHDR and CDR2 is SFDVKD.

The rearrangement joins TRBV2 to TRBJ2-3; no clear D gene. CDR1 is SNHLY, CDR2 FYNNEI, per germline. This CDR3 spans 15 amino acids. Trimming cost V 7 bases and J 0 bases, with 14 bases left between them. The CDR3 loop is CASNPTKPSTDTQYF. CDR3 coding DNA: TGTGCCAGCAATCCCACAAAGCCTAGCACAGATACGCAGTATTTT.

This clonotype has ten or more counts. Given a much more abundant clone one base away, this may be a read error. The chain is built from TRBV11-2 and TRBJ1-1, with D possibly being TRBD1 (6 bases). The V end lost 1 base, the J end lost 3 bases, and 6 bases lay between the germline ends. The germline V gene has CDR1 SGHAT and CDR2 FQNNGV. This CDR3 has 13 residues. The CDR3 loop reads CASSLGQDTEAFF. The CDR3 nucleotides read TGTGCCAGCAGCTTAGGACAGGACACTGAAGCTTTCTTT.

The table lists this clonotype with a few counts. V gene TRBV11-2 combines with J gene TRBJ2-2; the match to TRBD2 covers 11 bases. The CDR3 consists of 15 residues. The J segment lost 7 bases and the V segment lost 5 bases, leaving 6 bases of the junction unmatched. Germline-derived CDR1 and CDR2 are SGHAT and FQNNGV. CDR3 DNA: TGTGCCAGCAGCCTTAGCGGGAGGGCCTTCGGGGAGCTGTTTTTT. Protein: CASSLSGRAFGELFF.

The V and J genes are TRBV7-8 and TRBJ1-4, with a weak D call TRBD1 (6 bases). Germline V CDR1 and CDR2: SGHVS, FQNEAQ. Trimming removed 3 bases from V and 7 bases from J, with 15 bases in between. The CDR3 contains 15 residues. The CDR3 coding sequence is TGTGCCAGCAGCTTGCAGGGGAGGGTTAGTGAAAAACTGTTTTTT. Translation gives CASSLQGRVSEKLFF.

This clonotype was recorded at least ten times. The gene calls are TRBV28 and TRBJ2-2; TRBD1 or TRBD2 may be the D gene (5 bases each). Germline CDR1 reads MDHEN; CDR2 reads SYDVKM. Trimming removed 6 bases from V and 0 bases from J, with 14 bases in between. The CDR3 has 16 amino acids. CDR3 DNA sequence: TGTGCCAGCAGATCGGGACGGCTCGCGAACACCGGGGAGCTGTTTTTT. Residues: CASRSGRLANTGELFF.

The rearrangement links TRBV5-1 to TRBJ2-7; D gene uncertain. The germline gives CDR1 SGHRS, CDR2 YFSETQ. V lost 0 bases, J lost 6 bases, and 16 bases lay in between. This CDR3 is built from 15 residues. DNA of the CDR3: TGCGCCAGCAGCTTGGAAGGCAGAACCCCCTCCGAGCAGTACTTC. Translated: CASSLEGRTPSEQYF.

A few counts support this clonotype. The CDR3 reads CASSGAGRADTQYF. For the CDR3, the DNA is TGCGCCAGCAGCGGGGCAGGTCGGGCAGATACGCAGTATTTT. The chain combines TRBV5-1 with TRBJ2-3; tentative D call: TRBD1 (5 bases). Trimming removed 4 bases from V and 4 bases from J, with 13 bases in between. The CDR3 has 14 amino acids. In germline, CDR1 is SGHRS, CDR2 YFSETQ.

This clonotype was recorded a few times. The chain recombines TRBV27 with TRBJ1-5, with 9 bases identical to TRBD1. V lost 4 bases, J lost 3 bases, and 1 base stayed unmatched. This CDR3 contains 14 residues. Germline values: CDR1 MNHEY, CDR2 SMNVEV (reference sequence). Written as DNA, the CDR3 is TGTGCCAGCAGTTGGGACAGGGTCAATCAGCCCCAGCATTTT. Residues: CASSWDRVNQPQHF.

This clonotype was found a few times. The V call is TRBV7-9, the J call TRBJ2-2; 10 bases are shared with TRBD2. With 9 bases clipped from V and 4 bases from J, the junction kept 8 bases outside the gene matches. This CDR3 has 15 residues. Per the germline V gene, CDR1 is SEHNR and CDR2 is FQNEAQ (reference sequence). CDR3 region: CARSIAGGFTGELFF. CDR3 bases: TGTGCCAGAAGTATAGCGGGAGGATTCACCGGGGAGCTGTTTTTT.

This clonotype appeared a few times. V gene TRBV20-1 combines with J gene TRBJ1-1; 7 nucleotides line up with TRBD1. V shed 0 bases and J 0 bases; nucleotides not matched to a gene: 4. Germline V gene lookup returns CDR1 DFQATT and CDR2 SNEGSKA (reference sequence). There are 15 residues in the CDR3. CDR3 protein: CSARDRGWMNTEAFF. CDR3 DNA sequence: TGCAGTGCTAGAGACAGGGGGTGGATGAACACTGAAGCTTTCTTT.

CDR3: CASRLLAGGPGENIQYF. The CDR3 DNA follows: TGTGCCAGCAGACTACTAGCGGGGGGGCCCGGTGAAAACATTCAGTACTTC. The V and J genes are TRBV27 and TRBJ2-4; 13 bases are shared with TRBD2. The germline V gene encodes CDR1 MNHEY and CDR2 SMNVEV (reference sequence). The ends lost 6 bases at V and 5 bases at J; junction bases unmatched: 10. The length of the CDR3 is 17 residues.

The sample holds a few counts of this clonotype. The chain employs TRBV5-1 and TRBJ2-1; 11 nucleotides match TRBD2. The V gene end was trimmed by 4 bases and the J gene end by 4 bases; junction bases not matched to a gene: 13. The CDR3 length is 18 residues. Germline CDR1 SGHRS, CDR2 YFSETQ. In DNA form, the CDR3 reads TGCGCCAGCAGCCTATTCATAGCGGGAGGGCCTCCTTACAATGAGCAGTTCTTC. Its translation is CASSLFIAGGPPYNEQFF.

At least ten counts were recorded for this clonotype. The gene calls are TRBV28 and TRBJ2-7; D may be TRBD1 (6 bases). V lost 2 bases, J lost 9 bases, and 11 bases lay in between. The germline V gene has CDR1 MDHEN and CDR2 SYDVKM. The CDR3 is 12 residues long. The CDR3 region is CASSLRQASQYF. CDR3 nucleotide sequence: TGTGCCAGCAGTTTAAGACAGGCCTCGCAGTACTTC.

This clonotype was found a few times. The V gene is TRBV19, the J gene TRBJ2-5; 8 positions agree with TRBD2. V lost 7 bases, J lost 6 bases, and 7 bases stayed unmatched. The length of the CDR3 is 13 residues. In germline, CDR1 is LNHDA, CDR2 SQIVND (reference sequence). The CDR3 DNA is TGTGCCAGTAAGGTTCGGGGGGGAAAGACCCAGTACTTC. As protein: CASKVRGGKTQYF.

This clonotype was seen a handful of times. The chain recombines TRBV19 with TRBJ2-1, with D maybe TRBD2 (6 bases). The CDR3 runs to 15 residues. Trimming removed 7 bases from V and 7 bases from J, with 20 bases in between. Germline V gives CDR1 LNHDA, CDR2 SQIVND (reference sequence). The CDR3 DNA sequence: TGTGCCAGTAACCGGCCAACGGCGGGACGGAATGAGCAGTTCTTC. This translates into CASNRPTAGRNEQFF.